This T cell receptor beta chain was obtained from a study of Graves' ophthalmopathy and Graves' hyperthyroidism (dated by TCRdb to 2016 to 2019). At the level of the whole study: Peripheral blood samples were taken at the time of initial diagnosis, before any treatment was given. The study used TCR beta repertoire signatures to distinguish Graves' ophthalmopathy from Graves' hyperthyroidism and to predict progression to ophthalmopathy. In total, over 130 blood samples were TCR-sequenced: fewer than 50 ophthalmopathy, some 75 hyperthyroidism and some 17 hyperthyroidism-to-ophthalmopathy patients. A discovery set of 90 to 100 patients (approximately 45 ophthalmopathy, 60 or so stable hyperthyroidism) was enrolled to explore V-J signatures distinguishing ophthalmopathy from hyperthyroidism. The independent validation cohort included under 20 hyperthyroidism patients plus 17 patients who later progressed from hyperthyroidism to ophthalmopathy. In about six hyperthyroidism patients, T-cell repertoires of thyroid tissue and blood were compared. Once sampling was done, hyperthyroidism patients were given methimazole at a starting dose of 30 mg daily, while ophthalmopathy patients were given high-dose intravenous methylprednisolone.

This clonotype was observed a few times. Its antigen remains undetermined. Base qualities are missing; no much larger clone stands one base away. Points the paper makes about the study in general: In validation, the model predicted ophthalmopathy progression with more than 55% sensitivity and roughly 72% specificity; eleven to twelve predicted patients were CT-confirmed with GO in a median of roughly 6.8 months. No statistical method was used to predetermine the sample size, and group allocation was not hidden from the investigators. Most of the expanded thyroid clonotypes with a frequency above 0.001 were also detected in blood, and it was suggested that the thyroid immune response may be reflected by blood repertoires. In cross-validation, the 13-signature model distinguished ophthalmopathy from stable hyperthyroidism with just over 85% sensitivity and roughly 81% specificity, and in the test set the corresponding values were approximately 79% and 70%.

For repertoire sequencing, the TCR beta CDR3 regions were amplified from RNA transcripts. The first round of RT-PCR was done with HTBI primers and the Qiagen OneStep RT-PCR kit, and was followed by a second round of multiplex PCR, then size selection and purification. Libraries were sequenced on an Illumina HiSeq2000 using paired-end 100 bp reads. The study's own analysis went as follows. SOAPnuke was used to process the reads, throwing out any read that had adapters, had uncalled bases, had a mean Phred below 15, or lacked an exact constant-primer or identifier match. COPE v1.2.5 was used to merge high-quality paired reads. Each unique nucleotide sequence was defined as a clonotype, and clonotypes were aligned to IMGT TRB V, D and J references with MiTCR v1.1. Only V-J combinations with frequency above 0.0001 were analysed, covering about 99% of repertoires. A TCR clonal expansion and chaos score per V-J combination was defined as the ratio of F50 clonal expansion to chaos observed in the TCRdist matrix. Welch's t-statistics and random forest were used to narrow the features down to more than 10 V-J combinations, which were then fed into a naive Bayes classifier. The Morisita-Horn index was used to measure how similar the thyroid and blood repertoires were. TCRdb applied fastp at Q25 and MiXCR to the public reads, then kept only in-frame beta chains. All rows with the same CDR3 protein become a single entry with the most common DNA and genes. Clone size and V and J calls follow TCRdb, not the original study. Present in this sample are about 740,000 distinct CDR3 sequences, around 40% of which were seen just once. Clones ranked in the top ten supply 40% to 45% of the sample.

The CDR3, from cysteine to phenylalanine, totals 15 residues. Here the CDR3 DNA is all that survives: 45 bases in frame from base 1. V is trimmed back by 7 bases and J by 9 bases, and the junction contains 10 bases that no gene match accounts for. The ophthalmopathy patients had moderately to severely active disease, with a Clinical Activity Score of 3 or higher, a NOSPECS grade of 4 or higher, and a disease duration of less than 3 months. Patients were excluded if they had other autoimmune diseases, uncontrolled infections, pregnancy or lactation. Clinical symptoms, serum thyroxine, TRAb, thyroid ultrasound and orbital computed tomography formed the basis of the diagnosis. Using Ficoll-Paque density gradient centrifugation, PBMCs were isolated from approximately 11 ml of fresh peripheral blood. Total RNA was extracted with Trizol reagent and quality-checked on an Agilent 2100 Bioanalyzer.

The TCR was taken from an adult man with Graves' ophthalmopathy. The sample was peripheral blood. The chain was built from TRBV12-3 or TRBV12-4 and TRBJ1-6; 9 junctional bases match TRBD1. In nucleotide form, the sequence is TGTGCCAGCACTCCCGCGACAGGGGGATTTTCACCCCTCCACTTT. Its coded protein is CASTPATGGFSPLHF.